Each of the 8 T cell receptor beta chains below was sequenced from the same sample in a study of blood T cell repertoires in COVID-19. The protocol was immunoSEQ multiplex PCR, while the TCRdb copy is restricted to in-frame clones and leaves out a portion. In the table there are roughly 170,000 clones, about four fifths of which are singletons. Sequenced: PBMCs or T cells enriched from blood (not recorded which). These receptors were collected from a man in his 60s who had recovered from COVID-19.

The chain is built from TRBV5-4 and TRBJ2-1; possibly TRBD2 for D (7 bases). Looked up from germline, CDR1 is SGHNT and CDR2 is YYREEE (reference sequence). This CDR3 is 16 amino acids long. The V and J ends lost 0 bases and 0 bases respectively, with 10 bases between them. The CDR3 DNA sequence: TGTGCCAGCAGCTTGGGGCGGGGGCCCTCCTACAATGAGCAGTTCTTC. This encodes CASSLGRGPSYNEQFF.

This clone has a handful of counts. The CDR3 DNA reads as TGTGCCAGCAGCTGGGGACTCCGTGATTCACCCCTCCACTTT. This sequence encodes CASSWGLRDSPLHF. The chain uses TRBV7-9 and TRBJ1-6; the D gene is possibly TRBD1 (5 bases). The CDR3 spans 14 residues. CDR1 SEHNR and CDR2 FQNEAQ come from the germline V gene (reference sequence). With 4 bases removed from V and 8 bases from J, the gap between germline ends came to 12 bases.

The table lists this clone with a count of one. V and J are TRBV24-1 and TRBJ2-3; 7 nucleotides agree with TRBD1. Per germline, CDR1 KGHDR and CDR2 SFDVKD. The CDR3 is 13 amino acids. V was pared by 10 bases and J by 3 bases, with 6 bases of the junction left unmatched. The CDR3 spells CATRGPGTDTQYF. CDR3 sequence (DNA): TGTGCCACGAGGGGGCCCGGTACAGATACGCAGTATTTT.

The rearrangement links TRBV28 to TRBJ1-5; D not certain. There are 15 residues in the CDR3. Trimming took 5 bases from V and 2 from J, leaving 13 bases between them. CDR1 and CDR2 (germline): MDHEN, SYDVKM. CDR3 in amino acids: CASSPPIVGNQPQHF. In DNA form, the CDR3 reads TGTGCCAGCAGTCCCCCGATAGTAGGCAATCAGCCCCAGCATTTT.

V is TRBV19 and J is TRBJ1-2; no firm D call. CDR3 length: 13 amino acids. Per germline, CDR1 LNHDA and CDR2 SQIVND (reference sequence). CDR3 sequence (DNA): TGTGCAGCCAGTGATGACGGCCGGGATGGCTACACCTTC. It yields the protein CAASDDGRDGYTF.

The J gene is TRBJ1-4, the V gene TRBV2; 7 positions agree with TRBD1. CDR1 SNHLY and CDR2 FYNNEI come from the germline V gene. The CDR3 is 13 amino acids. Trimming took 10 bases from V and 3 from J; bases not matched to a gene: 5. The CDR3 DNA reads TGTGCCACCACAGGGGCTCCTAATGAAAAACTGTTTTTT. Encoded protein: CATTGAPNEKLFF. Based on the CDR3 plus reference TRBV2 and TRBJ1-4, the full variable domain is EPEVTQTPSHQVTQMGQEVILRCVPISNHLYFYWYRQILGQKVEFLVSFYNNEISEKSEIFDDQFSVERPDGSNFTLKIRSTKLEDSAMYFCATTGAPNEKLFFGSGTQLSVL.

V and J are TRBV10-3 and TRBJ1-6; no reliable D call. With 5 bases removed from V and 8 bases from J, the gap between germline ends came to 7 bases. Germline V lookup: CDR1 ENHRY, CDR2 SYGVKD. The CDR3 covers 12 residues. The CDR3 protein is CAISIGDSPLHF. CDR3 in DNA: TGTGCCATCAGTATCGGGGATTCACCCCTCCACTTT.

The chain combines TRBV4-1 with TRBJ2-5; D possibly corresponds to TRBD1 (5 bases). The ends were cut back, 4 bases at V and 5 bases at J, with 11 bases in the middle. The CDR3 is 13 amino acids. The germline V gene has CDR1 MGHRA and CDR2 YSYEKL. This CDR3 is CASSPGMRETQYF. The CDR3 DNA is TGCGCCAGCAGCCCAGGGATGAGGGAGACCCAGTACTTC.